This entry lists 27 T cell receptor beta chains sequenced from one sample in a study of T cell responses to AZD1222 COVID-19 vaccine. Generated by immunoSEQ multiplex PCR, the TCRdb table keeps only in-frame clones and is missing some. The data hold approximately 170,000 clones, with 85% to 95% observed a single time. Sequencing used peripheral blood, obtained on day 0 of AZD1222 vaccination. These receptor sequences come from an adult in good health.

The chain couples TRBV28 to TRBJ2-7; TRBD2 aligns across 8 bases. The CDR3 runs to 14 residues. Trimming cost V 8 bases and J 0 bases; bases outside gene matches: 6. Germline loops: CDR1 MDHEN, CDR2 SYDVKM. For the CDR3, the DNA is TGTGCCAGCCCTCCCAGCGGGAGCTCCTACGAGCAGTACTTC. This translates into CASPPSGSSYEQYF.

The V gene is TRBV6-5, the J gene TRBJ1-5, with 9 bases lining up with TRBD1. The CDR3 runs to 15 residues. Per the germline V gene, CDR1 is MNHEY and CDR2 is SVGAGI. With 7 bases clipped from V and 2 bases from J, the junction kept 6 bases outside the gene matches. The CDR3 DNA reads as TGTGCCAGCAAGACAGGGGGTCCTGGCAATCAGCCCCAGCATTTT. This sequence encodes CASKTGGPGNQPQHF.

V and J are TRBV6-5 and TRBJ1-5; TRBD1 is a possible D gene (6 bases). The length of the CDR3 is 13 residues. Trimming shortened V by 6 bases and J by 6 bases, and 12 bases separated the two germline ends. From germline, CDR1 is MNHEY and CDR2 SVGAGI. The CDR3 DNA is TGTGCCAGCAGCCAATTCAGGGGTCAGCCCCAGCATTTT. Encoded protein: CASSQFRGQPQHF.

CDR3 sequence: CASSLGAGIGTDTQYF. Written as DNA, the CDR3 is TGTGCCAGCAGCTTAGGAGCCGGGATCGGCACAGATACGCAGTATTTT. The rearrangement links TRBV11-3 to TRBJ2-3, with a possible D match to TRBD2 (5 bases). Trimming removed 1 base from V and 1 base from J, with 12 bases in between. Germline CDR1 SGHNT, CDR2 YENEEA. This CDR3 spans 16 amino acids.

The chain is built from TRBV19 and TRBJ2-7; TRBD2 matches 11 bases. Losses at the gene ends were 5 bases for V and 0 bases for J; bases not matched to a gene: 6. The germline V gene has CDR1 LNHDA and CDR2 SQIVND (reference sequence). There are 16 residues in the CDR3. Here the CDR3 DNA reads TGTGCCAGTAGTCCGAGGACTAGCGGGCTCTCCTACGAGCAGTACTTC. Translated: CASSPRTSGLSYEQYF.

The rearrangement uses TRBV19 and TRBJ2-6; 7 nucleotides line up with TRBD1. CDR1 and CDR2 from the germline V gene are LNHDA and SQIVND (reference sequence). This CDR3 has 15 residues. Trimming at V came to 3 bases and at J to 8 bases, leaving 7 bases not matched to a gene. CDR3 DNA sequence: TGTGCCAGTAGTATCATTCGGACAGGACCCAACGTCCTGACTTTC. Translation gives CASSIIRTGPNVLTF.

The chain combines TRBV5-6 with TRBJ1-4, with 7 bases fitting TRBD1. CDR3 size: 14 residues. Germline V gene data show CDR1 as SGHDT and CDR2 as YYEEEE. After removal of 4 bases from V and 8 bases from J, the junction contained 8 bases not matched to a gene. This CDR3 is CASSGDSHLEKLFF. CDR3 DNA sequence: TGTGCCAGCAGCGGGGACAGCCACTTAGAAAAACTGTTTTTT.

The chain is built from TRBV11-3 and TRBJ2-1; 10 nucleotides agree with TRBD1. The CDR3 sequence is 15 residues long. Germline V gene sequence: CDR1 SGHNT, CDR2 YENEEA. V lost 5 bases and J lost 8; bases outside the gene matches: 9. This chain's CDR3 is CASSARTGGLDEQFF. In DNA form, the CDR3 reads TGTGCCAGCAGCGCCAGGACAGGGGGATTGGATGAGCAGTTCTTC.

The V and J genes are TRBV19 and TRBJ1-1; D is unresolved. The CDR3 sequence is 13 residues long. V was trimmed by 7 bases and J by 2 bases, leaving 11 bases between them. Germline CDR1 LNHDA, CDR2 SQIVND (reference sequence). The CDR3: CASTSRDNTEAFF. CDR3 sequence (DNA): TGTGCCAGTACCTCGAGGGATAACACTGAAGCTTTCTTT.

This clone was recorded only once. The V call is TRBV11-2, the J call TRBJ1-2; D call uncertain. The CDR3 covers 14 residues. The V end was cut by 2 bases, the J end by 8 bases, with 15 bases between. From germline, CDR1 is SGHAT and CDR2 FQNNGV. This CDR3 is CASSLSDNWHGYTF. CDR3 nucleotide sequence: TGTGCCAGCAGCTTATCCGACAACTGGCACGGCTACACCTTC.

The gene calls are TRBV6-1 and TRBJ2-7; D remains ambiguous. Trimming removed 2 bases at V and 0 bases at J, with 8 bases between. CDR1 and CDR2 from the germline V gene are MNHNS and SASEGT. CDR3 length: 14 amino acids. Here the CDR3 DNA reads TGTGCCAGCAGTGAAAGCCCGAACTCCTACGAGCAGTACTTC. It translates to CASSESPNSYEQYF.

The chain joins TRBV7-9 to TRBJ2-7, with D hard to call. The CDR3 runs 14 residues. The V end was cut by 5 bases, the J end by 3 bases, with 14 bases between. The germline V gene encodes CDR1 SEHNR and CDR2 FQNEAQ (reference sequence). The CDR3 coding sequence is TGTGCCAGCAGCCCCAGCTCCTCTTACTACGAGCAGTACTTC. As protein: CASSPSSSYYEQYF.

The chain couples TRBV3-1 (or the pseudogene TRBV3-2) to TRBJ1-1, with 7 bases matching TRBD1. Per the germline V gene, CDR1 is LGHDT and CDR2 is YNNKEL (reference sequence). V gave up 4 bases and J gave up 0 bases; unmatched junction bases: 5. This CDR3 has 15 residues. The CDR3 nucleotides read TGTGCCAGCAGCCCTCGCAGGGGGGTGAACACTGAAGCTTTCTTT. It is translated as CASSPRRGVNTEAFF.

The chain is built from TRBV3-1 (or the pseudogene TRBV3-2) and TRBJ1-5; D is possibly TRBD1 (6 bases). CDR3 size: 14 residues. The V gene's germline CDR1 is LGHDT and CDR2 YNNKEL (reference sequence). Between the trimmed V and J ends, which lost 5 bases and 6 bases, there was a span of 14 bases. This chain's CDR3 is CASSKEGGSQPQHF. The CDR3 coding sequence is TGTGCCAGCAGCAAGGAAGGGGGGAGTCAGCCCCAGCATTTT.

The chain is built from TRBV12-3 or TRBV12-4 and TRBJ1-2; D is possibly TRBD1 (6 bases). The CDR3 totals 11 residues. V lost 8 bases and J 6 bases, leaving 10 bases between the germline ends. CDR3 amino acids: CASGGADGYTF. CDR3 sequence (DNA): TGTGCCAGCGGGGGGGCGGATGGCTACACCTTC.

The J gene is TRBJ2-1, the V gene TRBV29-1, with D possibly being TRBD1 (6 bases). From germline, CDR1 is SQVTM and CDR2 ANQGSEA. The length of the CDR3 is 13 residues. Trimming cost V 8 bases and J 2 bases, with 13 bases left between them. CDR3 nucleotide sequence: TGCAGCTACGGGGACACAGCCTACAATGAGCAGTTCTTC. Its translation: CSYGDTAYNEQFF.

The gene calls are TRBV5-5 and TRBJ1-2; D remains ambiguous. The germline V and J ends were trimmed by 0 bases and 4 bases, with 13 bases remaining between them. Germline-derived CDR1 and CDR2 are SGHKS and YYEKEE (reference sequence). There are 15 residues in the CDR3. The CDR3, as DNA: TGTGCCAGCAGCTTGGCCCCTCGGGGTGGCTATGGCTACACCTTC. Its protein product is CASSLAPRGGYGYTF.

V usage is TRBV5-1 and J usage is TRBJ1-6; 8 bases line up with TRBD1. The CDR3 has 14 residues. V gave up 4 bases and J gave up 5 bases; unmatched junction bases: 2. The germline V gene has CDR1 SGHRS and CDR2 YFSETQ. CDR3 residues: CASSRQGNNSPLHF. In DNA, the CDR3 is TGCGCCAGCAGCAGACAGGGGAATAATTCACCCCTCCACTTT.

The chain joins TRBV2 to TRBJ2-7, with 7 positions matching TRBD1. CDR1 and CDR2 (germline): SNHLY, FYNNEI. V trimming: 5 bases; J trimming: 3 bases; junction bases outside the gene matches: 10. The CDR3 runs to 15 residues. The CDR3 DNA follows: TGTGCCAGCAGTACCTACAGGGGCGCGGGCTACGAGCAGTACTTC. This gives the protein CASSTYRGAGYEQYF.

Comments on this clone: Other DNA sequences in the sample encode the same CDR3. The CDR3 reads CASSGRTDEQYF. The CDR3 DNA reads as TGTGCCAGCAGCGGGCGTACAGACGAGCAGTACTTC. This chain joins TRBV12-3 or TRBV12-4 and TRBJ2-7; no definite D call. V lost 6 bases, J lost 5 bases, and 11 bases lay in between. The CDR3 covers 12 residues.

The chain joins TRBV29-1 to TRBJ2-3, with D perhaps assigned TRBD1 or TRBD2 (6 bases each). The V end was cut by 7 bases, the J end by 0 bases, with 14 bases between. The CDR3 spans 14 residues. Germline lookup yields CDR1 SQVTM and CDR2 ANQGSEA. Here the CDR3 DNA reads TGCAGCGGATGGGGGGCGGTTAGCACAGATACGCAGTATTTT. This encodes CSGWGAVSTDTQYF.

The CDR3 spells CSAPEGNTIYF. The CDR3, as DNA: TGCAGCGCCCCTGAGGGAAACACCATATATTTT. This chain links TRBV29-1 with TRBJ1-3; D gene uncertain. Germline assignment: CDR1 SQVTM and CDR2 ANQGSEA. The CDR3 extends over 11 amino acids. V lost 7 bases, J lost 4 bases, and 8 bases lay in between.

The J gene is TRBJ2-1, the V gene TRBV19; D is undetermined. Trimming cost V 1 base and J 0 bases, with 7 bases left between them. The CDR3 consists of 15 residues. Germline V gene sequence: CDR1 LNHDA, CDR2 SQIVND (reference sequence). The CDR3 spells CASSIAGSSYNEQFF. For the CDR3, the DNA is TGTGCCAGTAGTATAGCGGGTAGCTCCTACAATGAGCAGTTCTTC.

V is TRBV7-9 and J is TRBJ1-6; D ambiguous. The V gene's germline CDR1 is SEHNR and CDR2 FQNEAQ (reference sequence). Trimming pared 3 bases from V and 9 bases from J, leaving 9 bases between. This CDR3 contains 13 residues. Here the CDR3 DNA reads TGTGCCAGCAGCTTTCAACCGGGTTCACCCCTCCACTTT. Translated, it gives CASSFQPGSPLHF.

CDR3 amino acids: CAISEAGTGGYQPQHF. The CDR3 DNA sequence: TGTGCCATCAGTGAGGCCGGGACAGGGGGCTATCAGCCCCAGCATTTT. V is TRBV10-3 and J is TRBJ1-5, with 12 positions matching TRBD1. After removal of 2 bases from V and 5 bases from J, the junction contained 4 bases not matched to a gene. Germline values: CDR1 ENHRY, CDR2 SYGVKD. This CDR3 is built from 16 residues.

This chain joins TRBV21-1 and TRBJ1-1. TRBV21-1 is recorded as a pseudogene. CDR3 size: 18 residues. The CDR3 nucleotides are TGTGCCAGCTTGCTTCCGCCCCATCCACTCCCTTCTGACACTGAAGCTTTCTTT. Amino acid sequence: CASLLPPHPLPSDTEAFF.

The chain is built from TRBV4-2 and TRBJ2-1; 9 nucleotides agree with TRBD1. Germline V gene data show CDR1 as LGHNA and CDR2 as YNFKEQ. This CDR3 has 17 amino acids. The V and J ends lost 0 bases and 6 bases, in that order; junction bases with no gene match: 9. The CDR3 DNA reads TGTGCCAGCAGCCAAGAAGTTGGGACAGGGTATGCCAATGAGCAGTTCTTC. This encodes CASSQEVGTGYANEQFF.